This T cell receptor beta chain was obtained from a study of early T cells in non-severe SARS-CoV-2 infection. Germline CDR1 MGHRA, CDR2 YSYEKL. The CDR3 is 15 residues long. Trimming left V 5 bases short and J 8 bases short, with 19 bases between. The TCR library protocol attached unique molecular identifiers to the individual cDNA molecules. MiXCR, applied by TCRdb to the 5' RACE reads, yields one record per CDR3 protein. The sample shows 50,000 to 60,000 distinct CDR3 sequences, about a tenth of them seen only once. The sequence came from an adult who was a healthcare worker with PCR-confirmed SARS-CoV-2 infection or an uninfected control (not recorded which). V usage is TRBV4-1 and J usage is TRBJ2-1; possible D gene TRBD1, 5 bases. Input material: whole blood. CDR3 DNA: TGCGCCAGCAGCAACTCCCCGGCAGGGAAGGATGAGCAGTTCTTC. Its protein is CASSNSPAGKDEQFF.